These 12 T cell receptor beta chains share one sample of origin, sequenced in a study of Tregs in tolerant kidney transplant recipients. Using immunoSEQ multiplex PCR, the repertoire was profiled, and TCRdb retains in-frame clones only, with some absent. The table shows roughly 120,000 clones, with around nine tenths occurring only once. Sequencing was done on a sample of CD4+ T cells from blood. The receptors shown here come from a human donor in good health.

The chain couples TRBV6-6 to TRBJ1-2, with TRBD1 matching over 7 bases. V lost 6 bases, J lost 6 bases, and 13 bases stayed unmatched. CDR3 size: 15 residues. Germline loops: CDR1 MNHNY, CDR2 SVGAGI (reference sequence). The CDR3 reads CASRQEFRGRDGYTF. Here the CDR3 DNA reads TGTGCCAGCAGACAAGAATTCAGGGGGAGGGATGGCTACACCTTC.

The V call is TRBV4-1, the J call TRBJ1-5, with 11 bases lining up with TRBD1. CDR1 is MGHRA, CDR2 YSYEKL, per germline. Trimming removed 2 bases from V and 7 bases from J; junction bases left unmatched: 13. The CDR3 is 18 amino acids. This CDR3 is CASSQQSWDRGGLQPQHF. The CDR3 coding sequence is TGCGCCAGCAGCCAACAATCATGGGACAGGGGGGGCTTACAGCCCCAGCATTTT.

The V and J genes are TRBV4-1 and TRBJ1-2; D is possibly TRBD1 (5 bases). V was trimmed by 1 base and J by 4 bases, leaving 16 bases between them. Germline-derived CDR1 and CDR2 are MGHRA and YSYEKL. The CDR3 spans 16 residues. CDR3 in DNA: TGCGCCAGCAGCCAAGTCGGAGGGGCGCGAAGCTATGGCTACACCTTC. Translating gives CASSQVGGARSYGYTF.

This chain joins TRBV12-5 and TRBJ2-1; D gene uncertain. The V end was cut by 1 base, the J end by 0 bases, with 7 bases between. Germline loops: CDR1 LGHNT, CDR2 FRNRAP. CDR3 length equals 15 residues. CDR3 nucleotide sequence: TGTGCTAGTGGTTTGGGCGAGAGCTCCTACAATGAGCAGTTCTTC. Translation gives CASGLGESSYNEQFF.

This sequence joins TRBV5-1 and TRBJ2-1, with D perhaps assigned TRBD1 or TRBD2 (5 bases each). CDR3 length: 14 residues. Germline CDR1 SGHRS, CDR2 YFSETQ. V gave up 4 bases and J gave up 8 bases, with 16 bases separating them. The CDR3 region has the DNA TGCGCCAGCAGCACGGGACCGGGGAACGATGAGCAGTTCTTC. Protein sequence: CASSTGPGNDEQFF.

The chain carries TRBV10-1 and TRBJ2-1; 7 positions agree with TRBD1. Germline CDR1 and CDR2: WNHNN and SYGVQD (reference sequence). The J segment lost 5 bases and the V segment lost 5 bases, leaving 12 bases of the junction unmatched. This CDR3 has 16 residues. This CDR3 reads CASSLRRQGHNNEQFF. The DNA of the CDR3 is TGCGCCAGCAGTTTGCGAAGACAGGGACATAACAATGAGCAGTTCTTC.

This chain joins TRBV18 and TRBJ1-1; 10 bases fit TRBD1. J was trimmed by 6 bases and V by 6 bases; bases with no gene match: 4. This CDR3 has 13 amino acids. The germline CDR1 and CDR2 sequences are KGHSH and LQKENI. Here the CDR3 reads CASSQDRGAEAFF. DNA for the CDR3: TGTGCCAGCTCTCAGGACAGGGGGGCTGAAGCTTTCTTT.

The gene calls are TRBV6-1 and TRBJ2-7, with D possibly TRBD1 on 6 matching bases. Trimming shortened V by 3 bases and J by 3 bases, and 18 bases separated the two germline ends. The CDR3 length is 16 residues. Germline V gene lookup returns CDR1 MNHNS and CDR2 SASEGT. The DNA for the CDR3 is TGTGCCAGCAGTGAGGTTACAGGGATCATGGACTACGAGCAGTACTTC. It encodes CASSEVTGIMDYEQYF.

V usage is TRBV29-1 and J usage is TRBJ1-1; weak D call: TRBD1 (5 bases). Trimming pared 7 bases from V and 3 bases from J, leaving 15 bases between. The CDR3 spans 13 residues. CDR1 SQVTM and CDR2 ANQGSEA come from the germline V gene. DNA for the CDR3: TGCAGCGCCACAATGGGCAGGGACACTGAAGCTTTCTTT. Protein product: CSATMGRDTEAFF.

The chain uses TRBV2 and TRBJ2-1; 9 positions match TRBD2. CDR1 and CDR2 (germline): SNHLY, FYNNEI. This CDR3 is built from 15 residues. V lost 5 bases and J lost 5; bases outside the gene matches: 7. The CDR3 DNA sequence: TGTGCCAGCAGTCTAAGGCGGGGGGGGAACAATGAGCAGTTCTTC. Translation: CASSLRRGGNNEQFF.

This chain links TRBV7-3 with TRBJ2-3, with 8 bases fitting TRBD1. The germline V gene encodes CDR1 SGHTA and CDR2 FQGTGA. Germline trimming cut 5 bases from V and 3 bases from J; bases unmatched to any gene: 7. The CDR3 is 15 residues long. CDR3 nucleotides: TGTGCCAGCAGCGAGGACAGGGTCGGTACAGATACGCAGTATTTT. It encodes CASSEDRVGTDTQYF. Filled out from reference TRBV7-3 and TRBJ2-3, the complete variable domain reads GAGVSQTPSNKVTEKGKYVELRCDPISGHTALYWYRQSLGQGPEFLIYFQGTGAADDSGLPNDRFFAVRPEGSVSTLKIQRTERGDSAVYLCASSEDRVGTDTQYFGPGTRLTVL.

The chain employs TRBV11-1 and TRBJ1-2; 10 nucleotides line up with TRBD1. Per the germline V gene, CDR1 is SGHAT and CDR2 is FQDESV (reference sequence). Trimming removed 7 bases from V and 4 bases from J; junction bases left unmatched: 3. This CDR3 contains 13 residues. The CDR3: CASTRDRGYGYTF. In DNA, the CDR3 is TGTGCCAGCACCCGGGACAGGGGCTATGGCTACACCTTC.